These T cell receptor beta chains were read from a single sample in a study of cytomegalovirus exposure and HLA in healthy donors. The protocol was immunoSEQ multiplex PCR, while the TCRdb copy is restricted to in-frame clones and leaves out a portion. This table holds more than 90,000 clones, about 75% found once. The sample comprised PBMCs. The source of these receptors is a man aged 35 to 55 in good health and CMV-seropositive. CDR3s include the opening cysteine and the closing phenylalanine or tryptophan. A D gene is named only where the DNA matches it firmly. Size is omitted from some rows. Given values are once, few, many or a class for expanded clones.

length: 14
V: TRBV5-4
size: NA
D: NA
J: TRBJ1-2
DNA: TGTGCCAGCACCAAGGAAGGGGCTAACTATGGCTACACCTTC
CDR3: CASTKEGANYGYTF

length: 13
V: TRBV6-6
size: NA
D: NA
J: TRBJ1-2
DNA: TGTGCCAGCAGTTATACAGATAACTATGGCTACACCTTC
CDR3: CASSYTDNYGYTF

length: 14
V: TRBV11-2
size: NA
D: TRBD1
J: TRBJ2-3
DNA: TGTGCCGGAAAAGTGGGGACAGGGTGGGGCACGCAGTATTTT
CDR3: CAGKVGTGWGTQYF

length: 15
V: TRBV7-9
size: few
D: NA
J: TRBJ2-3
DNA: TGTGCCAGCAGCTCACAGGGCAGGGCAACAGATACGCAGTATTTT
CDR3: CASSSQGRATDTQYF

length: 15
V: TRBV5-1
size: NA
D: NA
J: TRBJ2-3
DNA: TGCGCCAGCAGCTGGGGGGGGGCCAGCACAGATACGCAGTATTTT
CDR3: CASSWGGASTDTQYF

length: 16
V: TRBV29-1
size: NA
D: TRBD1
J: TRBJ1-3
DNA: TGCAGCGTTGAGAGACGGACAGGTTCCTCTGGAAACACCATATATTTT
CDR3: CSVERRTGSSGNTIYF

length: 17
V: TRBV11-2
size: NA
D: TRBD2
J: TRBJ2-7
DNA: TGTGCCAGCAGGGTACTTGGCCAGCCAGGGAGGGGATACGAGCAGTACTTC
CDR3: CASRVLGQPGRGYEQYF

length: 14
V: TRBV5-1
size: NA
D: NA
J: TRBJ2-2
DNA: TGCGCCAGCAGCTTGGCCTTGGGGCCCGGGGAGCTGTTTTTT
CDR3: CASSLALGPGELFF

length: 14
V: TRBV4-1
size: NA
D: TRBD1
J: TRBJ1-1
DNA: TGCGCCAGCAGCCAGGGACAGGGTTGGACTGAAGCTTTCTTT
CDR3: CASSQGQGWTEAFF

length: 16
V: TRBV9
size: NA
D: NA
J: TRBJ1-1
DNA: TGTGCCAGCAGCGTAGATGGGTGGACAGAGAACACTGAAGCTTTCTTT
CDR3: CASSVDGWTENTEAFF

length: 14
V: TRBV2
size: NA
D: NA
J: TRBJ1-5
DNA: TGTGCCAGCAGTGAATTGGCCCAAAAACAGCCCCAGCATTTT
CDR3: CASSELAQKQPQHF

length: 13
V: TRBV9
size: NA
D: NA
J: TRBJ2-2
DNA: TGTGCCAGCAGCGTTGGGGGCGCCGGGGAGCTGTTTTTT
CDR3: CASSVGGAGELFF

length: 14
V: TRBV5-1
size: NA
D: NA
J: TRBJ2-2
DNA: TGCGCCAGCAGCTCGGGAGAAACCACCGGGGAGCTGTTTTTT
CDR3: CASSSGETTGELFF

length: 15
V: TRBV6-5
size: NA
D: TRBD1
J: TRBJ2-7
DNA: TGTGCCAGCAGCGATTGGACAGGGGGTACTTACGAGCAGTACTTC
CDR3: CASSDWTGGTYEQYF

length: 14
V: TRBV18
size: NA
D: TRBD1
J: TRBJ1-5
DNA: TGTGCCAGCTCCCGCGGGACAGGGCAACAGCCCCAGCATTTT
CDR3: CASSRGTGQQPQHF

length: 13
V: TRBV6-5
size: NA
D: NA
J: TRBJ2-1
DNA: TGTGCCAGCCTAAGCGGCTCCTACAATGAGCAGTTCTTC
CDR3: CASLSGSYNEQFF

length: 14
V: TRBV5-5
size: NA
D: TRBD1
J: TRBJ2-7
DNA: TGTGCCAGCAGTAACCGGGACAGGGTAGGACGTGAGTACTTC
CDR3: CASSNRDRVGREYF

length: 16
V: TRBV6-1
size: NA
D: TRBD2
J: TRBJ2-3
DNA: TGTGCCAGCAGTGAAGCTGTCGCGGGAGGTCCAGATACGCAGTATTTT
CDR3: CASSEAVAGGPDTQYF

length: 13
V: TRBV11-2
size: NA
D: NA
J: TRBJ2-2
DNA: TGTGCCAGCATCCTTACCGGGACCGGGGAGCTGTTTTTT
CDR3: CASILTGTGELFF

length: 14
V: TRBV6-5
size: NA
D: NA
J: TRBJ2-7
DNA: TGTGCCAGCAGTTACGGGGGGGGCGACTACGAGCAGTACTTC
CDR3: CASSYGGGDYEQYF

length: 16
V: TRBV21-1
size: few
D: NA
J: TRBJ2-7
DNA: TGTGCCAGCAGCATGGGTGTCCGGGACAGGCCCTACGAGCAGTACTTC
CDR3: CASSMGVRDRPYEQYF

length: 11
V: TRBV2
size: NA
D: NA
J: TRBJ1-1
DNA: TGTGCCAGCAGTTTTACCACTGAGGCTTTCTTT
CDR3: CASSFTTEAFF

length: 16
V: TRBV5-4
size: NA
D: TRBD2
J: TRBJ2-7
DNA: TGTGCCAGCAGCCGCGGGACTAGCGTCAGCTCCTACGAGCAGTACTTC
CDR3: CASSRGTSVSSYEQYF

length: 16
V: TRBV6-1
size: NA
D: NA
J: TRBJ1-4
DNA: TGTGCCAGCAGTGACCTAAGAACCGCAACTAATGAAAAACTGTTTTTT
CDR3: CASSDLRTATNEKLFF

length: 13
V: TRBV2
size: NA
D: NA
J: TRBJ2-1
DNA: TGTGCCAGCGCCAGGGACAACTACAATGAGCAGTTCTTC
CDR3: CASARDNYNEQFF

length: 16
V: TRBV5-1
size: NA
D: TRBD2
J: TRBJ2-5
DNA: TGCGCCAGCAGCTTGGCTAGCGGGGGGGCTGAAGAGACCCAGTACTTC
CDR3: CASSLASGGAEETQYF

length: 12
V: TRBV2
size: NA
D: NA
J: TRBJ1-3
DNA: TGTGCCAGCAGGGGGCCTGGAAACACCATATATTTT
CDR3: CASRGPGNTIYF

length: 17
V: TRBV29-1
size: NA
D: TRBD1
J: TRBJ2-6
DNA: TGCAGCGTCCCTCTCCGGGACAGGGGTCCTGGGGCCAACGTCCTGACTTTC
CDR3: CSVPLRDRGPGANVLTF

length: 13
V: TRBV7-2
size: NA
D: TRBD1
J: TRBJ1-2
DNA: TGTGCCAGCAGCTCGAGACAGGGAGGAGGCTACACCTTC
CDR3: CASSSRQGGGYTF

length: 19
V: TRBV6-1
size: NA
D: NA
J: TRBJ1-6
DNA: TGTGCCAGCAGTGAACGGAGGGTTTGGGATGGGGGGGATGGGACACCCCTCCACTTT
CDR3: CASSERRVWDGGDGTPLHF

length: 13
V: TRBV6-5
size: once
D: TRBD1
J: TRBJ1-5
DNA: TGTGCCAGCAGTTATACGGGACAGGGCGAACTCTATTTT
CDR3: CASSYTGQGELYF

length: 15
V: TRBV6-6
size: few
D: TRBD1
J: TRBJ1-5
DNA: TGTGCCAGCAGTAGGCCGGGACAGGGGAATCAGCCCCAGCATTTT
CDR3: CASSRPGQGNQPQHF

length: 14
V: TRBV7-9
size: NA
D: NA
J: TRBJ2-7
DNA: TGTGCCAGCAGCTCGCGACAGGAGTCCTACGAGCAGTACTTC
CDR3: CASSSRQESYEQYF

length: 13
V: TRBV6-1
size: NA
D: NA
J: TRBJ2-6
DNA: TGTGCCAGCAGTTATTCGGGGGCCAACGTCCTGACTTTC
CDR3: CASSYSGANVLTF

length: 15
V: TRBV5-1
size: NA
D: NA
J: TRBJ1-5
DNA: TGCGCCAGCAGCGTAGGTGAGGGCGGCAATCAGCCCCAGCATTTT
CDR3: CASSVGEGGNQPQHF

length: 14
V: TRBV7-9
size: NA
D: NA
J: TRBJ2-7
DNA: TGTGCCAGCAGCTTCTCCGGGAGACTTGTGGAGCAGTACTTC
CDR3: CASSFSGRLVEQYF

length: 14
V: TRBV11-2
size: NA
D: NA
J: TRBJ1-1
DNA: TGTGCCAGCAGCGACGGGGTTGACCACACTGAAGCTTTCTTT
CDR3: CASSDGVDHTEAFF

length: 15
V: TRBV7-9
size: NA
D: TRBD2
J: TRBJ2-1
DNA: TGTGCCAGCAGCTTATGGGGGGGTAGCTACAATGAGCAGTTCTTC
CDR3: CASSLWGGSYNEQFF

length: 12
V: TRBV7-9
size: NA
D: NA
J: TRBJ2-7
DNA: TGTGCCAGCAGCTACGACAACTACGAGCAGTACTTC
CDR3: CASSYDNYEQYF

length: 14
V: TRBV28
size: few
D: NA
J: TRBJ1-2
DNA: TGTGCCAGCAGTCCGCCCGGGATGTCCTATGGCTACACCTTC
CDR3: CASSPPGMSYGYTF

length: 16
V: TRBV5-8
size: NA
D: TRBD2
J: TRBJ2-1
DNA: TGTGCCAGCAGCCCAAGGGGACTAGCGACCAACAATGAGCAGTTCTTC
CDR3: CASSPRGLATNNEQFF

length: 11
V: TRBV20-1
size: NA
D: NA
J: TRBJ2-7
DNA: TGCAGTGCTCACAACTACTACGAGCAGTACTTC
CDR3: CSAHNYYEQYF

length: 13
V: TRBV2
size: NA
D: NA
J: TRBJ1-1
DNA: TGTGCCAGCAGTGAAGAAGGCGGCACTGAAGCTTTCTTT
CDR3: CASSEEGGTEAFF

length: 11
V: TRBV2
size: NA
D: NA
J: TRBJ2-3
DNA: TGTGCCAGCAAGCTGGAGGGTGAGCAGTATTTT
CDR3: CASKLEGEQYF

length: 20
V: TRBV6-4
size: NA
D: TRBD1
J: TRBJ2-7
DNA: TGTGCCAGCAGACATAAACCGGGACAGGAGCCCCCGGTGATCTCCTACGAGCAGTACTTC
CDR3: CASRHKPGQEPPVISYEQYF

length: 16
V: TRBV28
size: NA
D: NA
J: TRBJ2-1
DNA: TGTGCCAGCAGTATAGAGCGGCTCACCCCCTACAATGAGCAGTTCTTC
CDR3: CASSIERLTPYNEQFF

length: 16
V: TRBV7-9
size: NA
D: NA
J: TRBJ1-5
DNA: TGTTCCAGCAGCCCTAACACAGGCATGCCCAATCAGCCCCAGCATTTT
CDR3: CSSSPNTGMPNQPQHF

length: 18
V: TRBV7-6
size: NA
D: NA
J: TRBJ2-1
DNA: TGTGCCAGCAGTGTCATTCCGGCGGGAACTACATCCCGGGATGAGCAGTTCTTC
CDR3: CASSVIPAGTTSRDEQFF

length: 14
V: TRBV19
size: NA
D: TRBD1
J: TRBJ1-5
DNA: TGTGCCAGTAGTTTCCGACAGGACAGGCAGCCCCAGCATTTT
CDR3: CASSFRQDRQPQHF

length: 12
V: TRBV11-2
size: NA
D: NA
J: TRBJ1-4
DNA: TGTGCCAGCAGCTCTATGGAGGGTAATTCGTTTTTT
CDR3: CASSSMEGNSFF

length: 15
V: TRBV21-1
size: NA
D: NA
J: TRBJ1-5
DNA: TGTGCCACCCCACCCAGGGGGCCCACGAGGCGGCCCCAGCATTTT
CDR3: CATPPRGPTRRPQHF

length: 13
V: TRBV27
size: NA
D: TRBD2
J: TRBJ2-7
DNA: TGTGCCAGCATGGCGGGAGCCTCCTACGAGCAGTACTTC
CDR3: CASMAGASYEQYF

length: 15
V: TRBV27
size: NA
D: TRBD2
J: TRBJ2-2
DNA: TGTGCCAGCACTTGGGGGAGGGCCCCTCCCGGGGAGCTGTTTTTT
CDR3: CASTWGRAPPGELFF

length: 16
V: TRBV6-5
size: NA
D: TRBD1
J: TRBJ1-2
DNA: TGTGCCAGCAGTTACTCGGCCAGGGGGCGAGGCTATGGCTACACCTTC
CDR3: CASSYSARGRGYGYTF